The 17 T cell receptor beta chains listed next were all sequenced from one sample in a study of spatial heterogeneity in lung cancer. A single record per CDR3 protein comes from TCRdb applying MiXCR to the 5' RACE reads. The table shows thousands of distinct CDR3 sequences, with more than 8% occurring only once. Time point noted: sample taken at primary tumor resection. The specimen was normal lung tissue next to the tumor, collected at surgery. The receptors originated from a male donor with early-stage non-small cell lung cancer.

At least ten counts were recorded for this clonotype. One base away lies a much larger clone, so this may be a sequencing read error. This chain joins TRBV5-5 and TRBJ1-2; D call uncertain. Germline V gene sequence: CDR1 SGHKS, CDR2 YYEKEE (reference sequence). This CDR3 comprises 15 residues. CDR3 sequence reads: CVSSRFPGANYGYTF. In DNA form, the CDR3 reads TGTGTCAGCAGCCGGTTCCCGGGAGCCAACTATGGCTACACCTTC.

This clonotype is medium-sized. The rearrangement joins TRBV5-1 to TRBJ2-2, with 8 bases lining up with TRBD2. CDR3 length equals 15 residues. From germline, CDR1 is SGHRS and CDR2 YFSETQ. The J segment lost 1 base and the V segment lost 2 bases, leaving 1 base of the junction unmatched. The CDR3 region is CASSFAGGNTGELFF. Here the CDR3 DNA reads TGCGCCAGCAGCTTCGCGGGGGGGAACACCGGGGAGCTGTTTTTT.

Regarding this clonotype: With a much larger clone just one base away, this may be a read error. The J gene is TRBJ2-3, the V gene TRBV7-2; D unresolved. Germline assignment: CDR1 SGHTA and CDR2 FQGNSA. The length of the CDR3 is 11 residues. V was shortened by 0 bases and J by 5 bases, with 0 bases between the two germline ends. The CDR3 region has the DNA TGTGCCAGCAGCTTAGCAGATACGCAGTATTTT. Translating it yields CASSLADTQYF.

The chain uses TRBV20-1 and TRBJ2-3, with TRBD2 identical over 7 bases. The ends lost 6 bases at V and 5 bases at J; junction bases unmatched: 14. Germline lookup yields CDR1 DFQATT and CDR2 SNEGSKA (reference sequence). The CDR3 is made up of 15 amino acids. The CDR3 sequence: CSAPSTRELKDTQYF. The CDR3 DNA follows: TGCAGTGCCCCATCGACGCGGGAGTTGAAAGATACGCAGTATTTT.

Many counts were recorded for this clonotype. The chain carries TRBV5-6 and TRBJ2-2, with D unclear. Trimming took 0 bases from V and 9 from J, leaving 15 bases between them. CDR3 length equals 15 residues. Germline assignment: CDR1 SGHDT and CDR2 YYEEEE. In nucleotides, the CDR3 is TGTGCCAGCAGCTTGGATCCAACCCGAAGCAGGGAGCTGTTTTTT. This translates into CASSLDPTRSRELFF.

The chain couples TRBV29-1 to TRBJ2-7, with D perhaps matching TRBD2 (6 bases). Germline V CDR1 and CDR2: SQVTM, ANQGSEA. The ends were cut back, 7 bases at V and 2 bases at J, with 18 bases in the middle. The CDR3 consists of 14 residues. This CDR3 reads CSAAGTGFTYEQYF. The CDR3 bases are TGCAGCGCCGCCGGGACTGGGTTTACCTACGAGCAGTACTTC.

The chain carries TRBV4-1 and TRBJ1-4; weak D call: TRBD1 (5 bases). The germline V gene encodes CDR1 MGHRA and CDR2 YSYEKL. V lost 1 base and J 5 bases, leaving 11 bases between the germline ends. CDR3 length: 15 amino acids. In DNA form, the CDR3 reads TGCGCCAGCAGCCAAGGCCAGGGTCTAAATGAAAAACTGTTTTTT. Translated: CASSQGQGLNEKLFF.

Many counts were recorded for this clonotype. The chain combines TRBV23-1 with TRBJ1-5; no reliable D call. TRBV23-1 belongs to the ORF category, with a function that is uncertain. The CDR3 is 14 residues long. V lost 4 bases, J lost 4 bases, and 11 bases lay in between. This CDR3 is CASSRAQPNQPQHF. The CDR3 bases are TGCGCCAGCAGTCGGGCACAACCTAATCAGCCCCAGCATTTT.

This clonotype is classed as medium-sized. V is TRBV5-8 and J is TRBJ2-7; TRBD1 agrees at 9 bases. Germline CDR1 is SGHTS and CDR2 is YDEGEE. CDR3 size: 17 residues. V dropped 3 bases and J dropped 0; count of bases not matched to a gene: 10. CDR3 coding DNA: TGTGCCAGCAGCTCTCCAGCGGGACAGGGAACCTCCTACGAGCAGTACTTC. Translating gives CASSSPAGQGTSYEQYF.

By sample share, this clonotype is medium-sized. The chain carries TRBV6-2 or TRBV6-3 and TRBJ2-7; 12 nucleotides agree with TRBD2. The CDR3 has 15 amino acids. Germline V gene lookup returns CDR1 MNHEY and CDR2 SVGEGT. Trimming cost V 5 bases and J 0 bases; bases outside gene matches: 2. The DNA for the CDR3 is TGTGCCAGCAGTATGACTAGCGGGAGCTCCTACGAGCAGTACTTC. Translating it yields CASSMTSGSSYEQYF.

This clonotype is labeled medium-sized. V is TRBV20-1 and J is TRBJ1-6; D gene ambiguous. Trimming removed 3 bases from V and 3 bases from J, with 6 bases in between. The CDR3 extends over 13 amino acids. Looked up from germline, CDR1 is DFQATT and CDR2 is SNEGSKA (reference sequence). Here the CDR3 reads CSARTVYNSPLHF. The CDR3 DNA is TGCAGTGCTAGGACGGTCTATAATTCACCCCTCCACTTT.

By share of the sample, this clonotype is medium-sized (0.01 to 0.1%). The J gene is TRBJ1-1, the V gene TRBV7-9, with TRBD1 identical over 7 bases. Germline V lookup: CDR1 SEHNR, CDR2 FQNEAQ (reference sequence). With 5 bases clipped from V and 5 bases from J, the junction kept 8 bases outside the gene matches. This CDR3 is built from 14 residues. This chain's CDR3 is CASSQGGRGTEAFF. CDR3 DNA: TGTGCCAGCAGCCAGGGGGGCCGGGGAACTGAAGCTTTCTTT.

By proportion, this clonotype is medium-sized. The rearrangement links TRBV11-2 to TRBJ2-1; 7 nucleotides agree with TRBD1. This CDR3 is 16 amino acids long. Per the germline V gene, CDR1 is SGHAT and CDR2 is FQNNGV. V trimming: 4 bases; J trimming: 5 bases; junction bases outside the gene matches: 11. CDR3 in amino acids: CASSSVQGNHNNEQFF. CDR3 DNA: TGTGCCAGCAGCTCCGTACAGGGGAATCATAACAATGAGCAGTTCTTC.

By sample share, this clonotype is medium-sized. The chain carries TRBV28 and TRBJ2-6; D is perhaps TRBD1 (6 bases). In germline, CDR1 is MDHEN, CDR2 SYDVKM. The V end was cut by 6 bases, the J end by 0 bases, with 9 bases between. CDR3 length equals 15 residues. CDR3 region: CASRVQGSGANVLTF. Here the CDR3 DNA reads TGTGCCAGCAGGGTACAGGGCTCTGGGGCCAACGTCCTGACTTTC.

This clonotype is medium-sized. V and J are TRBV29-1 and TRBJ2-1; TRBD1 might be the D (5 bases). The CDR3 is 13 amino acids. Germline V gene lookup returns CDR1 SQVTM and CDR2 ANQGSEA. V lost 4 bases to trimming and J lost 3 bases, with 10 bases between them. This chain's CDR3 is CSVVAGIYNEQFF. The CDR3 DNA sequence: TGCAGCGTTGTGGCAGGGATCTACAATGAGCAGTTCTTC.

Ten or more counts support this clonotype. J is TRBJ2-1 and V is TRBV11-2; possibly TRBD2 for D (6 bases). V lost 4 bases and J 8 bases, leaving 18 bases between the germline ends. Germline CDR1 reads SGHAT; CDR2 reads FQNNGV. The CDR3 extends over 15 amino acids. The CDR3 loop is CASSSATGGSHEQFF. The CDR3 bases are TGTGCCAGCAGCTCGGCAACAGGAGGGAGCCATGAGCAGTTCTTC.

This clonotype was seen many times. The chain joins TRBV11-2 to TRBJ2-1; D gene uncertain. Germline loops: CDR1 SGHAT, CDR2 FQNNGV. The CDR3 consists of 12 residues. Trimming removed 5 bases from V and 0 bases from J, with 2 bases in between. The CDR3 reads CASSRSYNEQFF. For the CDR3, the DNA is TGTGCCAGCAGCCGCTCCTACAATGAGCAGTTCTTC.